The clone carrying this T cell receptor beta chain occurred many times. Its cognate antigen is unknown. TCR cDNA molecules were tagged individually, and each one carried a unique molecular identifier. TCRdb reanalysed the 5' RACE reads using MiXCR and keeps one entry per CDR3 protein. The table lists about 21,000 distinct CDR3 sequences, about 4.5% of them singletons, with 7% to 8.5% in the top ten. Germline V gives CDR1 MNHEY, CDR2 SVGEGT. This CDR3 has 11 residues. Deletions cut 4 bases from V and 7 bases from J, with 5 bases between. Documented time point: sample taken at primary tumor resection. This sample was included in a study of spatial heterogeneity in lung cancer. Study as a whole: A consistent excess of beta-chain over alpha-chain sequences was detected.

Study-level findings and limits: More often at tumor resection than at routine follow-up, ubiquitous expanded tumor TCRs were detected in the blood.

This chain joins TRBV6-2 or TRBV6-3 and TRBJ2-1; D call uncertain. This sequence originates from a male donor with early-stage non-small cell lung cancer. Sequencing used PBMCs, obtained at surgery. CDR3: CASSFLNEQFF. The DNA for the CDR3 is TGTGCCAGCAGTTTTCTGAATGAGCAGTTCTTC.